These 9 T cell receptor beta chains were all obtained from the same sample, sequenced in a study of CD8 T cells in Susac syndrome. Reverse transcription of about 0.5 to 1 ug RNA used random hexamers. TCRdb re-called the immunoSEQ multiplex PCR reads with MiXCR, one entry per CDR3 protein. This sample has some 170,000 distinct CDR3 sequences, with around 94% found just once. Sequencing was performed on CD4+ T cells from PBMCs. These receptors all stem from a human donor with Susac syndrome.

The rearrangement joins TRBV3-1 to TRBJ2-5; maybe TRBD2 (6 bases). V was cut by 0 bases and J by 1 base, with 12 bases left in between. Germline assignment: CDR1 LGHDT and CDR2 YNNKEL (reference sequence). This CDR3 is 16 amino acids long. The CDR3 reads CASSQDHGGFQETQYF. The CDR3 DNA reads as TGTGCCAGCAGCCAAGATCATGGGGGGTTCCAAGAGACCCAGTACTTC.

The V gene is TRBV19, the J gene TRBJ2-5, with D uncertain. V lost 3 bases and J lost 2, with 10 bases in between. CDR1 and CDR2 (germline): LNHDA, SQIVND (reference sequence). The CDR3 runs 14 residues. The CDR3 DNA reads as TGTGCCAGTAGTATGATGGCTGGGCAAGAGACCCAGTACTTC. This gives the protein CASSMMAGQETQYF. Full variable domain (remainder filled in from reference TRBV19 and TRBJ2-5): DGGITQSPKYLFRKEGQNVTLSCEQNLNHDAMYWYRQDPGQGLRLIYYSQIVNDFQKGDIAEGYSVSREKKESFPLTVTSAQKNPTAFYLCASSMMAGQETQYFGPGTRLLVL.

This chain links TRBV4-3 with TRBJ2-7; possibly TRBD2 for D (5 bases). Trimming stripped 5 bases from V and 0 bases from J, with 11 bases between. This CDR3 is 14 amino acids long. Germline CDR1 LGHNA, CDR2 YSLEER. The CDR3 region has the DNA TGCGCCAGCAGCTTAGCGCACAACTCCTACGAGCAGTACTTC. Its translation is CASSLAHNSYEQYF.

The chain uses TRBV20-1 and TRBJ2-5; D is unclear. Germline loops: CDR1 DFQATT, CDR2 SNEGSKA (reference sequence). Trimming left V 0 bases short and J 8 bases short, with 16 bases between. The CDR3 sequence is 14 residues long. The CDR3, as DNA: TGCAGTGCTAGAGATCCCGGGCCACAGCTAACCCAGTACTTC. Its translation: CSARDPGPQLTQYF.

The chain links TRBV12-3 or TRBV12-4 to TRBJ2-5; either TRBD1 or TRBD2 may supply D (7 bases each). CDR3 length equals 16 residues. V gave up 5 bases and J gave up 2 bases, with 18 bases separating them. CDR3 in amino acids: CASSPGRGRRQETQYF. The CDR3 DNA reads as TGTGCCAGCAGTCCTGGGAGGGGGCGTCGACAAGAGACCCAGTACTTC.

The chain couples TRBV20-1 to TRBJ1-2; D not resolved. The CDR3 consists of 14 residues. The V and J ends lost 0 bases and 8 bases respectively, with 16 bases between them. Germline V gene sequence: CDR1 DFQATT, CDR2 SNEGSKA (reference sequence). CDR3 coding DNA: TGCAGTGCTAGAGATCTCGACGGACCTAGGGGCTACACCTTC. Its protein is CSARDLDGPRGYTF.

The chain couples TRBV2 to TRBJ2-7; TRBD1 is a possible D gene (6 bases). Germline V gene sequence: CDR1 SNHLY, CDR2 FYNNEI. This CDR3 spans 14 amino acids. V was pared by 2 bases and J by 4 bases, with 12 bases between. The DNA of the CDR3 is TGTGCCAGCAGTGAACTGCAGGGGCCTTACGAGCAGTACTTC. Translation: CASSELQGPYEQYF. The full variable domain, rest sourced from reference TRBV2 and TRBJ2-7, is EPEVTQTPSHQVTQMGQEVILRCVPISNHLYFYWYRQILGQKVEFLVSFYNNEISEKSEIFDDQFSVERPDGSNFTLKIRSTKLEDSAMYFCASSELQGPYEQYFGPGTRLTVT.

This chain uses TRBV4-2 with TRBJ2-1; 8 bases are shared with TRBD2. Germline values: CDR1 LGHNA, CDR2 YNFKEQ. CDR3 length equals 16 residues. The V segment lost 1 base and the J segment 4 bases; nucleotides outside the gene matches: 6. The CDR3 sequence is CASSQAGGGRYNEQFF. The CDR3 DNA is TGTGCCAGCAGCCAAGCCGGCGGGGGGCGATACAATGAGCAGTTCTTC.

The chain couples TRBV20-1 to TRBJ2-2; maybe TRBD2 (5 bases). Trimming left V 6 bases short and J 6 bases short, with 20 bases between. CDR1 is DFQATT and CDR2 is SNEGSKA in the germline V gene (reference sequence). The length of the CDR3 is 15 residues. In DNA, the CDR3 is TGCAGTGCCCCGAAGAGGGATTCAGGTCCCGGGGAGCTGTTTTTT. This sequence encodes CSAPKRDSGPGELFF.